This T cell receptor (beta chain) appears in the sequencing data of a study of blood T cell repertoires in COVID-19. The overall study: Donors in the United States, Italy and Spain gave samples during acute or convalescent COVID-19.

The data were produced by immunoSEQ multiplex PCR, yet TCRdb's version contains in-frame clones alone and is incomplete. The sample carries some 330,000 clones, roughly four fifths recorded once. The V gene's germline CDR1 is KGHSH and CDR2 LQKENI. CDR3 length: 13 residues. The V end lost 2 bases, the J end lost 3 bases, and 8 bases lay between the germline ends. Adults between roughly 18 and 89 years of age took part from 24 US areas. The TCR originated in a woman aged 45-59 years who had recovered from COVID-19. Source material: PBMCs or T cells enriched from blood (not recorded which). The chain employs TRBV18 and TRBJ2-7; D is possibly TRBD1 (5 bases). The CDR3 region has the DNA TGTGCCAGCTCACCAGGGGCGAACTACGAGCAGTACTTC. Translating it yields CASSPGANYEQYF. Looking up the rest from reference TRBV18 and TRBJ2-7 gives the full variable domain: NAGVMQNPRHLVRRRGQEARLRCSPMKGHSHVYWYRQLPEEGLKFMVYLQKENIIDESGMPKERFSAEFPKEGPSILRIQQVVRGDSAAYFCASSPGANYEQYFGPGTRLTVT.